This T cell receptor (beta chain) was documented in a study of T cells in women clearing cervical HPV infection. Across the whole study: Case blood was drawn when the lesion was first found; control blood after infection became undetectable. HLA type could not be excluded as a confounder.

TCRdb's table, derived via immunoSEQ multiplex PCR, lists solely in-frame clones and lacks some. In all, the sample yields tens of thousands of clones. A word on this clone: The CDR3 end is not reached by the read, which stops 3 residues before it; the germline J gene fills it in.

The ends lost 5 bases at V and 0 bases at J; junction bases unmatched: 7. The CDR3 is made up of 18 amino acids. Germline lookup yields CDR1 KGHSH and CDR2 LQKENI. The source is a woman between 18 and 70 years old with a cervical HPV16 infection that either progressed to CIN3+ or cleared (not recorded which). The chain combines TRBV18 with TRBJ2-6, with 10 bases that match TRBD1. The sequencing input was blood buffy coat. Incomplete CDR3 DNA: TGTGCCAGCTCAACAACCGGGACAGGGGTCTCTGGGGCCAACGTC. Translating gives CASSTTGTGVSGANV. From start to end, the CDR3 is CASSTTGTGVSGANVLTF.